Reported below is one T cell receptor beta chain. The antigen is not known. The sample is drawn from a study of vaccination and CD4 T cells after COVID-19. Study information: Post-COVID draws came a median approximately 100 days after diagnosis (range 35 to 161).

Sequenced with the Oncomine TCR Beta short-read assay was DNA taken from cultured CD4+ T cells. MiXCR, run by TCRdb on the PCR reads, gives a single entry per CDR3 protein. This table has over 7,000 distinct CDR3 sequences, about three fifths appearing once. Treatment specified: approximately nine-day PBMC culture with coronavirus spike peptide pools or control peptides (ViraFEST assay). IL-2 (about 9.3 IU/ml) and peptide pools (approximately 9.8 ug/ml) were added to cultures of under 2.5 million PBMCs per well. The sample taken for sequencing was CD4+ T cells from blood, cultured in vitro. The clonotype originates from a human donor who had recovered from COVID-19.

The CDR3: CASSTSGGPQETQYF. CDR3 nucleotides: TGTGCCAGCAGCACCAGCGGAGGACCCCAAGAGACCCAGTACTTC. V and J are TRBV7-2 and TRBJ2-5; a weak D match, TRBD2 (5 bases). Trimming cost V 5 bases and J 1 base, with 14 bases left between them. Looked up from germline, CDR1 is SGHTA and CDR2 is FQGNSA. The CDR3 consists of 15 residues. The variable domain in full, with the rest retrieved from reference TRBV7-2 and TRBJ2-5, is GAGVSQSPSNKVTEKGKDVELRCDPISGHTALYWYRQSLGQGLEFLIYFQGNSAPDKSGLPSDRFSAERTGGSVSTLTIQRTQQEDSAVYLCASSTSGGPQETQYFGPGTRLLVL.